This is a list of T cell receptor beta chains from one sample in a study of blood T cell repertoires in COVID-19. TCRdb's table, derived via immunoSEQ multiplex PCR, lists solely in-frame clones and lacks some. This sample has around 320,000 clones, with just under 90% found just once. The specimen was peripheral blood. These receptors were obtained from a woman between 25 and 40 years old with COVID-19, enrolled during active disease. Both conserved end residues are part of each CDR3. The order of the fields is D gene, clone size, J gene, V gene, CDR3 protein, CDR3 DNA. A D gene is named only where the DNA matches it firmly. Only some rows state a clone size, as once, few, many or a class for expanded clones.

D gene: .; clone size: .; J gene: TRBJ1-1; V gene: TRBV14; CDR3 protein: CASSQVEGWGNTEAFF; CDR3 DNA: TGTGCCAGCAGCCAAGTGGAGGGCTGGGGGAACACTGAAGCTTTCTTT
D gene: .; clone size: .; J gene: TRBJ1-1; V gene: TRBV28; CDR3 protein: CASSLAIGKGAEAFF; CDR3 DNA: TGTGCCAGCAGTTTGGCGATCGGAAAGGGGGCTGAAGCTTTCTTT
D gene: .; clone size: .; J gene: TRBJ2-1; V gene: TRBV10-1; CDR3 protein: CATSYRVGGYNEQFF; CDR3 DNA: TGCGCCACCTCGTACAGGGTTGGGGGTTACAATGAGCAGTTCTTC
D gene: TRBD1; clone size: .; J gene: TRBJ2-5; V gene: TRBV18; CDR3 protein: CASSPTRTGGKETQYF; CDR3 DNA: TGTGCCAGCTCACCTACTAGGACAGGGGGGAAAGAGACCCAGTACTTC
D gene: TRBD1; clone size: .; J gene: TRBJ1-3; V gene: TRBV27; CDR3 protein: CASMGTGWYGSSGNTIYF; CDR3 DNA: TGTGCCAGCATGGGGACAGGGTGGTATGGAAGCTCTGGAAACACCATATATTTT
D gene: .; clone size: .; J gene: TRBJ1-6; V gene: TRBV27; CDR3 protein: CASSLSRMAALHF; CDR3 DNA: TGTGCCAGCAGTTTATCGAGGATGGCGGCCCTCCACTTT
D gene: TRBD1; clone size: .; J gene: TRBJ2-4; V gene: TRBV5-6; CDR3 protein: CASSLVGGQGTNIQYF; CDR3 DNA: TGTGCCAGCAGCTTGGTCGGTGGACAGGGGACTAACATTCAGTACTTC
D gene: .; clone size: .; J gene: TRBJ1-2; V gene: TRBV24-1; CDR3 protein: CATSDLRTAYGYTF; CDR3 DNA: TGTGCCACCAGTGATCTAAGGACAGCCTATGGCTACACCTTC
D gene: TRBD1; clone size: few; J gene: TRBJ1-5; V gene: TRBV6-6; CDR3 protein: CASSPRDRGYQPQHF; CDR3 DNA: TGTGCCAGCAGTCCACGGGACAGAGGCTATCAGCCCCAGCATTTT
D gene: .; clone size: .; J gene: TRBJ1-4; V gene: TRBV11-3; CDR3 protein: CASSLGRASNEKLFF; CDR3 DNA: TGTGCCAGCAGCTTGGGCAGGGCATCTAATGAAAAACTGTTTTTT
D gene: .; clone size: .; J gene: TRBJ1-2; V gene: TRBV7-8; CDR3 protein: CASSLGTLGSYYGYTF; CDR3 DNA: TGTGCCAGCAGCTTAGGAACCTTGGGCAGCTATTATGGCTACACCTTC
D gene: TRBD1; clone size: .; J gene: TRBJ1-6; V gene: TRBV25-1; CDR3 protein: CASSEYDRGDSPLHF; CDR3 DNA: TGTGCCAGCAGTGAATACGACAGGGGTGATTCACCCCTCCACTTT
D gene: .; clone size: few; J gene: TRBJ1-2; V gene: TRBV4-1; CDR3 protein: CASSQAPKTTGGYTF; CDR3 DNA: TGCGCCAGCAGCCAAGCCCCGAAAACGACGGGGGGCTACACCTTC
D gene: .; clone size: .; J gene: TRBJ1-5; V gene: TRBV6-6; CDR3 protein: CASSNERLSNQPQHF; CDR3 DNA: TGTGCCAGCAGTAACGAGCGCTTAAGCAATCAGCCCCAGCATTTT
D gene: .; clone size: .; J gene: TRBJ1-6; V gene: TRBV28; CDR3 protein: CASSSLGGAYSPLHF; CDR3 DNA: TGTGCCAGCAGTTCCCTCGGGGGGGCATATTCACCCCTCCACTTT
D gene: TRBD1; clone size: .; J gene: TRBJ1-3; V gene: TRBV5-4; CDR3 protein: CASSQTGGENTIYF; CDR3 DNA: TGTGCCAGCAGCCAAACAGGGGGTGAAAACACCATATATTTT
D gene: .; clone size: .; J gene: TRBJ1-2; V gene: TRBV19; CDR3 protein: CASSGGSFGYTF; CDR3 DNA: TGTGCCAGTAGTGGGGGGTCCTTTGGCTACACCTTC
D gene: .; clone size: .; J gene: TRBJ1-1; V gene: TRBV29-1; CDR3 protein: CSVGKGEDTEAFF; CDR3 DNA: TGCAGCGTTGGGAAAGGGGAGGACACTGAAGCTTTCTTT
D gene: .; clone size: .; J gene: TRBJ1-3; V gene: TRBV12-3/TRBV12-4; CDR3 protein: CASSFYSGNTIYF; CDR3 DNA: TGTGCCAGCAGTTTCTACTCTGGAAACACCATATATTTT
D gene: .; clone size: .; J gene: TRBJ1-4; V gene: TRBV7-6; CDR3 protein: CASSSINEKLFF; CDR3 DNA: TGTGCCAGCAGCTCTATTAATGAAAAACTGTTTTTT
D gene: TRBD2; clone size: .; J gene: TRBJ2-1; V gene: TRBV5-1; CDR3 protein: CASSLDLAGGGEQFF; CDR3 DNA: TGCGCCAGCAGCTTGGATCTAGCGGGGGGCGGTGAGCAGTTCTTC
D gene: TRBD2; clone size: once; J gene: TRBJ2-1; V gene: TRBV7-9; CDR3 protein: CASSFSGGSYNEQFF; CDR3 DNA: TGTGCCAGCAGCTTCAGCGGGGGATCCTACAATGAGCAGTTCTTC
D gene: TRBD1; clone size: few; J gene: TRBJ1-5; V gene: TRBV7-2; CDR3 protein: CASSLEQGVNQPQHF; CDR3 DNA: TGTGCCAGCAGCTTAGAACAGGGGGTCAATCAGCCCCAGCATTTT
D gene: .; clone size: .; J gene: TRBJ1-4; V gene: TRBV20-1; CDR3 protein: CSASRVTGGLFF; CDR3 DNA: TGCAGTGCTAGTAGGGTGACGGGAGGACTGTTTTTT
D gene: .; clone size: .; J gene: TRBJ1-2; V gene: TRBV5-6; CDR3 protein: CASSLAKRGLLTNYGYTF; CDR3 DNA: TGTGCCAGCAGCTTGGCCAAGCGGGGATTACTTACCAACTATGGCTACACCTTC
D gene: .; clone size: .; J gene: TRBJ2-1; V gene: TRBV3-1/TRBV3-2; CDR3 protein: CASSQGQEGNEQFF; CDR3 DNA: TGTGCCAGCAGCCAAGGGCAGGAGGGGAATGAGCAGTTCTTC
D gene: .; clone size: .; J gene: TRBJ2-2; V gene: TRBV5-6; CDR3 protein: CASSSPPGLYTGELFF; CDR3 DNA: TGTGCCAGCAGCTCCCCCCCGGGACTGTACACCGGGGAGCTGTTTTTT
D gene: .; clone size: .; J gene: TRBJ2-1; V gene: TRBV3-1/TRBV3-2; CDR3 protein: CASSQAAEGGAEQFF; CDR3 DNA: TGTGCCAGCAGCCAAGCCGCAGAGGGGGGGGCTGAGCAGTTCTTC
D gene: .; clone size: .; J gene: TRBJ2-5; V gene: TRBV6-1; CDR3 protein: CASSEWSQGETQYF; CDR3 DNA: TGTGCCAGCAGTGAATGGTCGCAGGGTGAGACCCAGTACTTC
D gene: TRBD2; clone size: .; J gene: TRBJ2-1; V gene: TRBV7-7; CDR3 protein: CASSPGLGTYNEQFF; CDR3 DNA: TGTGCCAGCAGCCCCGGACTAGGGACCTACAATGAGCAGTTCTTC
D gene: .; clone size: .; J gene: TRBJ1-1; V gene: TRBV27; CDR3 protein: CASSLFGIRNTEAFF; CDR3 DNA: TGTGCCAGCAGTTTATTCGGGATTAGGAACACTGAAGCTTTCTTT
D gene: .; clone size: .; J gene: TRBJ2-5; V gene: TRBV24-1; CDR3 protein: CATSDLGRGSKEETQYF; CDR3 DNA: TGTGCCACCAGTGATTTGGGGAGGGGGTCGAAAGAAGAGACCCAGTACTTC
D gene: .; clone size: .; J gene: TRBJ1-1; V gene: TRBV29-1; CDR3 protein: CSVEDRELTSFAEAFF; CDR3 DNA: TGCAGCGTTGAAGATCGGGAACTCACCTCTTTCGCTGAAGCTTTCTTT
D gene: TRBD1; clone size: .; J gene: TRBJ1-6; V gene: TRBV6-5; CDR3 protein: CASSQDRGEPLHF; CDR3 DNA: TGTGCCAGCAGTCAGGACAGGGGGGAACCCCTCCACTTT
D gene: .; clone size: .; J gene: TRBJ1-2; V gene: TRBV5-6; CDR3 protein: CASSSSSNYGYTF; CDR3 DNA: TGTGCCAGCAGCTCCAGTTCTAACTATGGCTACACCTTC
D gene: TRBD2; clone size: .; J gene: TRBJ2-1; V gene: TRBV11-3; CDR3 protein: CASSFGGSSYNEQFF; CDR3 DNA: TGTGCCAGCAGCTTCGGGGGGAGCTCCTACAATGAGCAGTTCTTC
D gene: .; clone size: once; J gene: TRBJ1-2; V gene: TRBV7-8; CDR3 protein: CASSVTGGSQVAITF; CDR3 DNA: TGTGCCAGCAGCGTCACGGGAGGCAGCCAAGTGGCTATCACCTTC
D gene: .; clone size: .; J gene: TRBJ2-1; V gene: TRBV5-1; CDR3 protein: CASSLVTSQGQFF; CDR3 DNA: TGCGCCAGCAGCCTGGTCACCTCGCAGGGGCAGTTCTTC
D gene: TRBD1; clone size: .; J gene: TRBJ2-7; V gene: TRBV30; CDR3 protein: CAWSSRDRGYEQYF; CDR3 DNA: TGTGCCTGGAGCTCCCGGGACAGGGGGTACGAGCAGTACTTC
D gene: TRBD1; clone size: once; J gene: TRBJ1-4; V gene: TRBV4-1; CDR3 protein: CASSQDQRQGYNEKLFF; CDR3 DNA: TGCGCCAGCAGCCAAGATCAGCGACAGGGGTATAATGAAAAACTGTTTTTT
D gene: .; clone size: .; J gene: TRBJ2-7; V gene: TRBV4-1; CDR3 protein: CASSQDRGSWYEQYF; CDR3 DNA: TGCGCCAGCAGCCAAGATCGAGGTAGCTGGTACGAGCAGTACTTC
D gene: TRBD2; clone size: once; J gene: TRBJ2-1; V gene: TRBV9; CDR3 protein: CASSVMSSGSLWDEQFF; CDR3 DNA: TGTGCCAGCAGCGTAATGTCTAGCGGGTCTTTGTGGGATGAGCAGTTCTTC
D gene: TRBD2; clone size: .; J gene: TRBJ2-3; V gene: TRBV27; CDR3 protein: CASSLGRGGKDTQYF; CDR3 DNA: TGTGCCAGCAGTTTAGGGCGGGGGGGTAAAGATACGCAGTATTTT
D gene: TRBD1; clone size: .; J gene: TRBJ2-5; V gene: TRBV12-5; CDR3 protein: CASGLGWDRGYQETQYF; CDR3 DNA: TGTGCTAGTGGTTTGGGGTGGGACAGGGGGTACCAAGAGACCCAGTACTTC
D gene: .; clone size: .; J gene: TRBJ2-5; V gene: TRBV13; CDR3 protein: CASSLGRIVETQYF; CDR3 DNA: TGTGCCAGCAGCTTGGGGCGAATAGTAGAGACCCAGTACTTC
D gene: TRBD2; clone size: once; J gene: TRBJ2-7; V gene: TRBV7-9; CDR3 protein: CASSLGLAAYEQYF; CDR3 DNA: TGTGCCAGCAGCTTAGGACTAGCGGCTTACGAGCAGTACTTC
D gene: TRBD2; clone size: .; J gene: TRBJ2-7; V gene: TRBV15; CDR3 protein: CATSREGTSGGRGYEQYF; CDR3 DNA: TGTGCCACCAGCAGAGAAGGGACTAGCGGGGGCCGGGGCTACGAGCAGTACTTC
D gene: .; clone size: .; J gene: TRBJ1-4; V gene: TRBV27; CDR3 protein: CASSLQGLREKLFF; CDR3 DNA: TGTGCCAGCAGTTTACAAGGCTTGCGGGAAAAACTGTTTTTT
D gene: TRBD2; clone size: .; J gene: TRBJ2-5; V gene: TRBV5-1; CDR3 protein: CASSPTSGGAEYAYF; CDR3 DNA: TGCGCCAGCAGCCCGACTAGCGGGGGGGCGGAGTATGCGTACTTC
D gene: .; clone size: .; J gene: TRBJ1-6; V gene: TRBV4-1; CDR3 protein: CASSQDPLGRGGSPLHF; CDR3 DNA: TGCGCCAGCAGCCAAGACCCCCTAGGGAGGGGCGGTTCACCCCTCCACTTT
D gene: TRBD2; clone size: .; J gene: TRBJ2-1; V gene: TRBV27; CDR3 protein: CASSSHSGGAINEQFF; CDR3 DNA: TGTGCCAGCAGTTCCCATAGCGGGGGGGCGATCAATGAGCAGTTCTTC
D gene: .; clone size: .; J gene: TRBJ2-7; V gene: TRBV7-6; CDR3 protein: CASSWGRSYEQYF; CDR3 DNA: TGTGCCAGCAGCTGGGGCCGCAGCTACGAGCAGTACTTC
D gene: .; clone size: .; J gene: TRBJ1-2; V gene: TRBV11-2; CDR3 protein: CASSLGSYTNYGYTF; CDR3 DNA: TGTGCCAGCAGCTTAGGGTCCTATACTAACTATGGCTACACCTTC
D gene: .; clone size: .; J gene: TRBJ1-1; V gene: TRBV5-1; CDR3 protein: CASSDNGPRGSEAFF; CDR3 DNA: TGCGCCAGCAGCGACAACGGGCCAAGGGGCAGTGAAGCTTTCTTT
D gene: .; clone size: few; J gene: TRBJ1-1; V gene: TRBV28; CDR3 protein: CASSLEDSDNEAFF; CDR3 DNA: TGTGCCAGCAGTTTAGAGGACAGTGATAACGAAGCTTTCTTT
D gene: TRBD2; clone size: .; J gene: TRBJ2-5; V gene: TRBV27; CDR3 protein: CASSASGGAPKTQYF; CDR3 DNA: TGTGCCAGCAGTGCTAGCGGGGGGGCCCCGAAGACCCAGTACTTC
D gene: TRBD1; clone size: .; J gene: TRBJ2-7; V gene: TRBV7-2; CDR3 protein: CASSFLTGAHEQYF; CDR3 DNA: TGTGCCAGCAGCTTCCTGACAGGGGCCCACGAGCAGTACTTC
D gene: .; clone size: .; J gene: TRBJ2-7; V gene: TRBV7-9; CDR3 protein: CASSFRSYEQYF; CDR3 DNA: TGTGCCAGCAGCTTCCGGAGTTACGAGCAGTACTTC
D gene: .; clone size: .; J gene: TRBJ2-7; V gene: TRBV6-6; CDR3 protein: CASSRRPNRIGGGRYEQYF; CDR3 DNA: TGTGCCAGCAGCCGACGCCCAAATCGAATTGGGGGCGGCAGGTACGAGCAGTACTTC